The clone carrying this T cell receptor beta chain was seen a few times. Trimming stripped 7 bases from V and 1 base from J, with 10 bases between. The CDR3 covers 13 residues. Germline CDR1 and CDR2: SNHLY and FYNNEI. The entry originates in a study of blood T cells in healthy people across ages. With a J-beta primer mix and a sample-barcoded 5' primer, a second PCR ran roughly 7 to 11 cycles. A single record per CDR3 protein comes from TCRdb applying MiXCR to the 5' RACE reads. The sample lists some 890,000 distinct CDR3 sequences, around 29% occurring once. The same sample was also used in a study of T cells of mothers and their children.

The source of this sequence is a woman aged 40 to 50 in good health. This chain connects TRBV2 to TRBJ2-5, with a possible D match to TRBD1 (5 bases). The sample taken for sequencing was blood. The CDR3 bases are TGTGCCAGCACAAACAGGCCCCAAGAGACCCAGTACTTC. Translation gives CASTNRPQETQYF.